Shown below are 28 T cell receptor beta chains from a single sample sequenced in a study of T cell changes during pregnancy in multiple sclerosis. Sequencing was performed with immunoSEQ multiplex PCR; in TCRdb, only in-frame clones are kept and a portion is missing. The sample has around 64,000 clones, 93% seen once; the top ten hold about 2.8%. The specimen comprised CD8+ T cells from peripheral blood mononuclear cells, sampled in the third trimester of pregnancy. These receptors originate from a female donor with multiple sclerosis, enrolled in a pregnancy study.

The chain couples TRBV5-6 to TRBJ2-3; D gene ambiguous. Trimming took off 4 bases at V and 6 bases at J, with 12 bases between the two ends. The CDR3 sequence is 13 residues long. Germline lookup yields CDR1 SGHDT and CDR2 YYEEEE. CDR3 region: CASSPILEDTQYF. CDR3 nucleotides: TGTGCCAGCAGCCCCATTCTTGAGGATACGCAGTATTTT.

This clone was found once. The chain couples TRBV9 to TRBJ1-2, with 7 nucleotides matching TRBD1. From germline, CDR1 is SGDLS and CDR2 YYNGEE. V shed 3 bases, J shed 2 bases, and the junction held 4 bases outside the gene matches. The CDR3 spans 14 residues. CDR3 sequence (DNA): TGTGCCAGCAGCGACGGGACAGCAAACTATGGCTACACCTTC. It encodes CASSDGTANYGYTF.

The chain links TRBV7-6 to TRBJ2-1, with D unresolved. Trimming removed 1 base from V and 8 bases from J, with 9 bases in between. The CDR3 sequence is 13 residues long. The germline V gene has CDR1 SGHVS and CDR2 FNYEAQ. In nucleotides, the CDR3 is TGTGCCAGCAGCTTAGTTGGCCGGGATGAGCAGTTCTTC. Translated, it gives CASSLVGRDEQFF.

The V and J genes are TRBV27 and TRBJ2-7; TRBD2 matches 11 bases. From germline, CDR1 is MNHEY and CDR2 SMNVEV (reference sequence). V lost 4 bases to trimming and J lost 1 base; unmatched junction nucleotides: 0. The CDR3 is 14 amino acids. The CDR3 coding sequence is TGTGCCAGCAGTTGGACTAGCGGGTCCTACGAGCAGTACTTC. Its protein product is CASSWTSGSYEQYF.

V gene TRBV19 combines with J gene TRBJ1-5, with D uncertain. This CDR3 is 14 amino acids long. Between the trimmed V and J ends, which lost 3 bases and 0 bases, there was a span of 6 bases. Germline V gives CDR1 LNHDA, CDR2 SQIVND (reference sequence). The CDR3 DNA is TGTGCCAGTAGTATTTACAATAGCAATCAGCCCCAGCATTTT. Translating it yields CASSIYNSNQPQHF. Filled out from reference TRBV19 and TRBJ1-5, the complete variable domain reads DGGITQSPKYLFRKEGQNVTLSCEQNLNHDAMYWYRQDPGQGLRLIYYSQIVNDFQKGDIAEGYSVSREKKESFPLTVTSAQKNPTAFYLCASSIYNSNQPQHFGDGTRLSIL.

V gene TRBV27 combines with J gene TRBJ2-3; D remains unclear. Germline V CDR1 and CDR2: MNHEY, SMNVEV (reference sequence). The CDR3 has 13 amino acids. V was shortened by 4 bases and J by 1 base, with 6 bases between the two germline ends. The CDR3 region is CASSSFGTDTQYF. The CDR3 DNA follows: TGTGCCAGCAGTTCCTTCGGCACAGATACGCAGTATTTT.

V is TRBV29-1 and J is TRBJ2-2; 8 nucleotides line up with TRBD2. Losses at the gene ends were 7 bases for V and 4 bases for J; bases not matched to a gene: 11. From germline, CDR1 is SQVTM and CDR2 ANQGSEA. This CDR3 contains 15 residues. The CDR3 here is CSAYSGADVTGELFF. DNA of the CDR3: TGCAGCGCCTATAGCGGGGCAGATGTCACCGGGGAGCTGTTTTTT.

The chain is built from TRBV6-1 and TRBJ2-4; the match to TRBD1 covers 8 bases. The CDR3 contains 11 residues. The germline V gene has CDR1 MNHNS and CDR2 SASEGT. V lost 9 bases, J lost 9 bases, and 4 bases stayed unmatched. CDR3 loop: CARDRVSIQYF. The CDR3 DNA follows: TGTGCCAGGGACAGGGTTAGCATTCAGTACTTC.

The genes are TRBV7-3 and TRBJ2-5; the match to TRBD1 covers 12 bases. V dropped 3 bases and J dropped 5; count of bases not matched to a gene: 4. Germline V CDR1 and CDR2: SGHTA, FQGTGA. The CDR3 spans 15 residues. The chain's CDR3 is CASSLGTGGWETQYF. The CDR3 DNA reads as TGTGCCAGCAGCTTGGGGACAGGGGGCTGGGAGACCCAGTACTTC.

The genes are TRBV27 and TRBJ2-3; 11 bases align to TRBD1. Per the germline V gene, CDR1 is MNHEY and CDR2 is SMNVEV (reference sequence). J gave up 5 bases and V 4 bases, and 5 bases lay outside the gene matches. This CDR3 is 15 amino acids long. CDR3 DNA sequence: TGTGCCAGCAGTTGGACAGGGGGCAGGAGAGATACGCAGTATTTT. Translated, it gives CASSWTGGRRDTQYF.

The rearrangement joins TRBV5-6 to TRBJ2-3; 10 nucleotides line up with TRBD2. Germline-derived CDR1 and CDR2 are SGHDT and YYEEEE. Trimming removed 3 bases from V and 6 bases from J; junction bases left unmatched: 10. This CDR3 contains 16 residues. The CDR3: CASSSVSSGSWDTQYF. CDR3 nucleotide sequence: TGTGCCAGCAGCTCGGTTTCTAGCGGGAGTTGGGATACGCAGTATTTT.

The chain uses TRBV4-2 and TRBJ1-1; D remains unclear. V was pared by 4 bases and J by 3 bases, with 12 bases between. This CDR3 has 14 amino acids. Germline-derived CDR1 and CDR2 are LGHNA and YNFKEQ. This CDR3 is CASSRDRGYTEAFF. The CDR3 coding sequence is TGTGCCAGCAGCCGAGATCGAGGTTACACTGAAGCTTTCTTT.

This clone was picked up one time. The chain couples TRBV27 to TRBJ2-7, with 12 bases matching TRBD2. The CDR3 spans 16 residues. The V segment lost 6 bases and the J segment 3 bases; nucleotides outside the gene matches: 9. From germline, CDR1 is MNHEY and CDR2 SMNVEV (reference sequence). The CDR3 here is CASSPPGLAGSYEQYF. For the CDR3, the DNA is TGTGCCAGCAGCCCCCCCGGACTAGCGGGAAGCTACGAGCAGTACTTC.

The V gene is TRBV10-3, the J gene TRBJ2-7, with a possible D match to TRBD1 (5 bases). This CDR3 is built from 15 residues. Germline V gene lookup returns CDR1 ENHRY and CDR2 SYGVKD. The V gene lost 6 bases and the J gene lost 3 bases, with 18 bases spanning the gap. Here the CDR3 DNA reads TGTGCCATCAGCCCCCCCCAGGGTGGGATCTACGAGCAGTACTTC. It is translated as CAISPPQGGIYEQYF.

This sequence joins TRBV19 and TRBJ2-3, with 7 nucleotides matching TRBD2. V lost 5 bases to trimming and J lost 2 bases; unmatched junction nucleotides: 7. Germline lookup yields CDR1 LNHDA and CDR2 SQIVND (reference sequence). The CDR3 has 15 amino acids. In nucleotides, the CDR3 is TGTGCCAGTAGTTGGGGGGGAGGAACCACAGATACGCAGTATTTT. Translated, it gives CASSWGGGTTDTQYF.

V is TRBV6-1 and J is TRBJ1-1; D remains ambiguous. V lost 2 bases to trimming and J lost 10 bases, with 20 bases between them. CDR3 length: 15 amino acids. Germline CDR1 reads MNHNS; CDR2 reads SASEGT. CDR3 region: CASSEIGGRGPGAFF. The CDR3 DNA reads TGTGCCAGCAGTGAAATCGGAGGGAGAGGTCCAGGAGCTTTCTTT.

The chain uses TRBV4-1 and TRBJ2-3; 8 positions agree with TRBD1. There are 16 residues in the CDR3. The V gene end was trimmed by 1 base and the J gene end by 2 bases; junction bases not matched to a gene: 5. Per germline, CDR1 MGHRA and CDR2 YSYEKL. CDR3 sequence: CASSQVQDRATDTQYF. The CDR3 region has the DNA TGCGCCAGCAGCCAAGTCCAGGACAGGGCCACAGATACGCAGTATTTT.

The V call is TRBV10-3, the J call TRBJ2-1; 8 bases match TRBD1. Germline V gene lookup returns CDR1 ENHRY and CDR2 SYGVKD. CDR3 length: 16 residues. V lost 6 bases to trimming and J lost 2 bases; unmatched junction nucleotides: 9. DNA for the CDR3: TGTGCCATCAGCTATAATCAGGGGGCCCCCTACAATGAGCAGTTCTTC. Translating gives CAISYNQGAPYNEQFF.

This clone has just one count. The gene calls are TRBV29-1 and TRBJ1-2; D gene uncertain. The CDR3 runs 13 residues. V was clipped by 3 bases and J by 6 bases, with 14 bases between them. Germline-derived CDR1 and CDR2 are SQVTM and ANQGSEA. The chain's CDR3 is CSVEASYLDGYTF. The CDR3 nucleotides read TGCAGCGTTGAGGCCAGTTACCTAGATGGCTACACCTTC.

CDR3 in amino acids: CASSPYGSGADTQYF. DNA for the CDR3: TGCGCCAGCAGCCCCTATGGGAGTGGGGCAGATACGCAGTATTTT. This chain joins TRBV5-1 and TRBJ2-3, with D perhaps matching TRBD2 (5 bases). The CDR3 contains 15 residues. Germline lookup yields CDR1 SGHRS and CDR2 YFSETQ. Trimming pared 4 bases from V and 4 bases from J, leaving 16 bases between.

The rearrangement links TRBV7-9 to TRBJ1-5; D is perhaps TRBD1 (6 bases). This CDR3 region has 14 residues. CDR1 and CDR2 (germline): SEHNR, FQNEAQ (reference sequence). Trimming pared 4 bases from V and 3 bases from J, leaving 10 bases between. CDR3: CASSSTGTNQPQHF. As DNA, the CDR3 is TGTGCCAGCAGCTCTACAGGGACCAATCAGCCCCAGCATTTT.

The CDR3 DNA sequence: TGTGCCAGCAGCTTTAGGGTGGGGGGGGACGAGCAGTACTTC. This encodes CASSFRVGGDEQYF. This chain uses TRBV7-6 with TRBJ2-7; 7 positions match TRBD2. This CDR3 is 14 amino acids long. The J segment lost 5 bases and the V segment lost 3 bases, leaving 7 bases of the junction unmatched. Looked up from germline, CDR1 is SGHVS and CDR2 is FNYEAQ.

V gene TRBV9 combines with J gene TRBJ1-1; D is unresolved. CDR1 and CDR2 from the germline V gene are SGDLS and YYNGEE. V lost 4 bases to trimming and J lost 1 base, with 5 bases between them. This CDR3 comprises 12 residues. In DNA, the CDR3 is TGTGCCAGCAGCCCCCAGAACACTGAAGCTTTCTTT. Protein sequence: CASSPQNTEAFF.

V gene TRBV10-3 combines with J gene TRBJ2-1; 13 positions match TRBD2. V trimming: 9 bases; J trimming: 3 bases; junction bases outside the gene matches: 8. This CDR3 is 16 amino acids long. Looked up from germline, CDR1 is ENHRY and CDR2 is SYGVKD. The CDR3, as DNA: TGTGCCATGGGGACTAGCGGGAAGGTCGGCTACAATGAGCAGTTCTTC. Translated, it gives CAMGTSGKVGYNEQFF.

The chain has TRBV30 and TRBJ2-7; D possibly corresponds to TRBD1 (5 bases). Germline CDR1 reads GTSNPN; CDR2 reads SVGIG (reference sequence). V lost 1 base, J lost 0 bases, and 7 bases lay in between. The CDR3 loop spans 13 amino acids. Here the CDR3 DNA reads TGTGCCTGGAGTGGAGACAGCTCCTACGAGCAGTACTTC. As protein: CAWSGDSSYEQYF.

This clone is a singleton in its sample. The rearrangement joins TRBV27 to TRBJ2-7; D gene ambiguous. The CDR3 loop spans 13 amino acids. CDR1 MNHEY and CDR2 SMNVEV come from the germline V gene (reference sequence). Deletions cut 3 bases from V and 5 bases from J, with 11 bases between. In DNA, the CDR3 is TGTGCCAGCAGTTTCCAGGCTCTCCACGAGCAGTACTTC. Residues: CASSFQALHEQYF.

The chain links TRBV7-9 to TRBJ1-1; D remains unclear. CDR1 and CDR2 (germline): SEHNR, FQNEAQ (reference sequence). The CDR3 has 11 residues. V was clipped by 5 bases and J by 6 bases, with 7 bases between them. CDR3 region: CASSNGPEAFF. CDR3 nucleotide sequence: TGTGCCAGCAGCAACGGTCCTGAAGCTTTCTTT.

The chain combines TRBV7-9 with TRBJ2-1; D gene uncertain. The CDR3 has 14 residues. Germline CDR1 reads SEHNR; CDR2 reads FQNEAQ (reference sequence). V was pared by 2 bases and J by 11 bases, with 16 bases between. The DNA for the CDR3 is TGTGCCAGCAGCTTAATCGTTTCGCCATACAAGCAGTTCTTC. It is translated as CASSLIVSPYKQFF. The full variable domain, its missing parts supplied by reference TRBV7-9 and TRBJ2-1, is DTGVSQNPRHKITKRGQNVTFRCDPISEHNRLYWYRQTLGQGPEFLTYFQNEAQLEKSRLLSDRFSAERPKGSFSTLEIQRTEQGDSAMYLCASSLIVSPYKQFFGPGTRLTVL.